This T cell receptor (beta chain) appears in the sequencing data of a study of blood T cell repertoires in COVID-19. CDR3 length: 15 residues. Germline CDR1 reads MNHNY; CDR2 reads SVGAGI (reference sequence). V was clipped by 7 bases and J by 2 bases, with 17 bases between them. TCRdb keeps only in-frame clones here, not all; method: immunoSEQ multiplex PCR. The top ten hold 12% of the sample, which has 120,000 or so clones, 75% to 85% seen once. The receptor was derived from a human donor in a cohort sampled during active COVID-19. The rearrangement uses TRBV6-6 and TRBJ1-2, with D tentatively TRBD1 (5 bases). Sequenced material: peripheral blood. The CDR3 protein is CASTDRSLQNYGYTF. CDR3 DNA: TGTGCCAGCACCGACAGAAGCCTACAGAACTATGGCTACACCTTC.